The source of this T cell receptor (beta chain) is a study of T cell responses to AZD1222 COVID-19 vaccine. Study overall: Both about-4-week and about-12-week second-dose recipients were combined.

General study results and limits: The donor group comprised mostly white British people and more females; the analysis possibly underestimated clonal diversity. Vaccine-associated CD4 TCRs ranged over spike, dominating at 160-218 and 743-854.

Profiling relied on immunoSEQ multiplex PCR, and the TCRdb table lists in-frame clones only, not all of them. The sample yields 110,000 or so clones, approximately 90% seen once. Points on this clone: Its antigen is still unknown.

V lost 8 bases, J lost 4 bases, and 10 bases stayed unmatched. Germline V gene lookup returns CDR1 SQVTM and CDR2 ANQGSEA. This CDR3 spans 16 amino acids. The TCR comes from an adult in good health. V is TRBV29-1 and J is TRBJ2-3; TRBD2 matches at 15 bases. The material was peripheral blood, obtained on day 0 of AZD1222 vaccination. The CDR3, as DNA: TGCAGCACCGGACTAGCGGGGGGGCCCGGCGCAGATACGCAGTATTTT. Its translation is CSTGLAGGPGADTQYF.